This entry features one T cell receptor (beta chain) sequence. The data derive from a study of OX40 agonist ivuxolimab in advanced cancers. Clones were sequenced by immunoSEQ multiplex PCR, and TCRdb holds only the in-frame ones, with some missing. Of about 90,000 clones in the sample, approximately 91% were seen once. Looked up from germline, CDR1 is LNHDA and CDR2 is SQIVND (reference sequence). The CDR3 loop spans 13 amino acids. Trimming pared 0 bases from V and 9 bases from J, leaving 9 bases between. The sequences come from CD4+ or CD8+ T cells sorted from blood, collected in a trial of the OX40 agonist ivuxolimab. The sequence was collected from an adult with an advanced solid tumor such as melanoma, head and neck, liver or kidney cancer. V is TRBV19 and J is TRBJ2-1; either TRBD1 or TRBD2 may fit D (5 bases each). CDR3 sequence (DNA): TGTGCCAGTAGTATAGAGGGGACCGCTGAGCAGTTCTTC. Encoded protein: CASSIEGTAEQFF.